This T cell receptor beta chain was recovered during a study of human T cells and chemical hapten exposure. General study findings and limits: Alopecia affected the donors, so their immune response may differ from healthy people's. Compared with pre-sensitization or healthy control sets, expanded TCRs clustered more.

V gave up 8 bases and J gave up 8 bases, with 16 bases separating them. The CDR3 consists of 13 residues. Germline lookup yields CDR1 SGHDN and CDR2 FVKESK. Unique molecular identifiers were affixed to discrete cDNA molecules within the library. TCRdb ran MiXCR on the RACE reads and lists one entry per CDR3 protein. The sample lists tens of thousands of distinct CDR3 sequences, around 12% occurring once. This clonotype was detected a few times. Its target is unknown. The sample's time point: patch test 3, about 24 weeks after DPC sensitization. As to treatment: therapeutic diphenylcyclopropenone sensitization with weekly scalp DPC.

This material consisted of whole blood, taken in connection with sensitization to the hapten diphenylcyclopropenone (DPC). The sequence came from a man younger than 45 with alopecia areata. Some clones in this sample may be carry-over from other donors' samples. This sequence joins TRBV14 and TRBJ2-1; the D gene is possibly TRBD1 (5 bases). CDR3 nucleotide sequence: TGTGCCAGCGGCTCTGGGGCTTTGGATGAGCAGTTCTTC. Residues: CASGSGALDEQFF.